There are many counts of the clone carrying this TCR beta chain. The data stem from a study of T cells after yellow fever vaccination. Study-level findings and limits: Clones from primary vaccination mostly reappeared after the booster (roughly 95% CD4, approximately 91% CD8).

The V gene lost 4 bases and the J gene lost 6 bases, with 9 bases spanning the gap. CDR1 is SGHRS, CDR2 YFSETQ, per germline. CDR3 length: 12 residues. MiXCR was run by TCRdb on the 5' RACE reads, yielding one entry per CDR3 protein. Counted here are roughly 32,000 distinct CDR3 sequences, roughly a tenth occurring once; the ten biggest clones make up approximately 12%. This sequence joins TRBV5-1 and TRBJ2-3, with D uncertain. This TCR was recovered from a man aged 18 to 29 who received the YFV17D yellow fever vaccine. Here the sequenced sample was PBMCs, either bulk or a sorted T-cell subset (CD4+, CD8+, memory, or dextramer-sorted; not recorded which), taken roughly 15 days after the first yellow fever vaccination. CDR3 DNA sequence: TGCGCCAGCAGCCCCAATACGGATACGCAGTATTTT. This sequence encodes CASSPNTDTQYF.